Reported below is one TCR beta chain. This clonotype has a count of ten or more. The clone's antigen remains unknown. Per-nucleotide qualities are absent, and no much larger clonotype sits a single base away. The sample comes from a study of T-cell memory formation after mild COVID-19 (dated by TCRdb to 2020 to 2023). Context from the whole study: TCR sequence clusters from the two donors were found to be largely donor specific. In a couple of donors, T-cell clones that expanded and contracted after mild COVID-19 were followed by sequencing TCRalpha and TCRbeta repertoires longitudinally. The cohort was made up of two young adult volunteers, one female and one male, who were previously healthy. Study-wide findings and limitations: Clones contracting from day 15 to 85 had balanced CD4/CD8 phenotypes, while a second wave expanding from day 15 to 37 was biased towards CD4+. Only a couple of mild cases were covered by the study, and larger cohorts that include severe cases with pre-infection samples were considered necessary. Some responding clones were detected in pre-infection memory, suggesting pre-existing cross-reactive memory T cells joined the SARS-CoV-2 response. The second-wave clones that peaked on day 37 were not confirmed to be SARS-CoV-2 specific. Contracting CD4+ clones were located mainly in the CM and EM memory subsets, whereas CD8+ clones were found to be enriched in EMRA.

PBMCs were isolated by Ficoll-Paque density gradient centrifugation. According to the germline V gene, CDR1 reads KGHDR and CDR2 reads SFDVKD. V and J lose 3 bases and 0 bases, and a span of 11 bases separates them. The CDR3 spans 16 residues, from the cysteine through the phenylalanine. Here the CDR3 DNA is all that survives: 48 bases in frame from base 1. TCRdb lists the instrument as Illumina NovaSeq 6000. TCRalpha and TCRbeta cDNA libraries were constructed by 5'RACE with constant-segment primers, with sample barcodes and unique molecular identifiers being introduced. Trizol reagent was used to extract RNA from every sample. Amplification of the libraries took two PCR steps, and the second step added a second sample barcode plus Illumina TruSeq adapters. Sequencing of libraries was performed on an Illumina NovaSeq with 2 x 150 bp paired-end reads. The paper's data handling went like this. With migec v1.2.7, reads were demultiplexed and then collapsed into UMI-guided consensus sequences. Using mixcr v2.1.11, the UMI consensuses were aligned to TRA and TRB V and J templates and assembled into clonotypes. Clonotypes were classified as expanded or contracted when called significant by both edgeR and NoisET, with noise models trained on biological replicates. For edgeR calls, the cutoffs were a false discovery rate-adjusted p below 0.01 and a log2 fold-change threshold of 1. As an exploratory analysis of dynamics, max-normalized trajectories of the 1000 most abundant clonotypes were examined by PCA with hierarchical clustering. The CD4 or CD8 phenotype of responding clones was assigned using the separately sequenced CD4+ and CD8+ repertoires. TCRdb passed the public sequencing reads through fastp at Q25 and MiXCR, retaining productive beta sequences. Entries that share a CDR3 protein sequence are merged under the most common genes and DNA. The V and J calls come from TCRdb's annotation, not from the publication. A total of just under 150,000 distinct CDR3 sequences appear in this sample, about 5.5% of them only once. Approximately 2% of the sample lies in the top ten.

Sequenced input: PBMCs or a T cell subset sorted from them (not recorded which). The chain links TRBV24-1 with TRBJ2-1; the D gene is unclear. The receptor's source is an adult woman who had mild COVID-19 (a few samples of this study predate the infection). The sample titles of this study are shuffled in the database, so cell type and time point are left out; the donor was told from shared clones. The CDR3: CATSDRGRNSYNEQFF. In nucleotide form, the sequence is TGTGCCACCAGTGATCGCGGCAGAAACTCCTACAATGAGCAGTTCTTC.